This TCR beta chain derives from a study of CD8+ T cells in alopecia areata. After pooling, cutaneous lymph node cells were sorted with CD4, CD8alpha, NKG2D, NKG2ACE and other markers. Study-wide points: Scalp repertoires also include resident alphabeta T cells from normal skin. Higher clonality than in normal scalp was seen in lesional scalp, especially alopecia totalis/universalis.

This clone has only a few counts. Antigen unknown. Mouse germline and gene names are used. RNA was extracted and reverse transcribed into cDNA as the sequencing template. Here immunoSEQ multiplex PCR was the method, and the copy in TCRdb shows in-frame clones only, minus some. The sample counts about 300,000 clones, none seen once; the ten largest own roughly 1.2%. Material for sequencing was CD4+ T cells sorted from a lymph node. This TCR was sampled from a C3H/HeJ mouse with alopecia areata. The mouse line has the MHC haplotype H2-k.

The covered CDR3 bases are TGCACCTGCAGTGCAGTCTGGGGGTCAAACACCGGG. Its protein is CTCSAVWGSNTG. The complete CDR3 reads CTCSAVWGSNTGQLYF. V gene TRBV1 combines with J gene TRBJ2-2, with TRBD2 identical over 7 bases. The read finishes 4 residues shy of the CDR3 end, and the germline J gene is used to complete it. This CDR3 has 16 residues. CDR1 and CDR2 from the germline V gene are NSQYPW and LRSPGD (reference sequence). Trimming cost V 1 base and J 0 bases; bases outside gene matches: 2.